What follows are 2 T cell receptor beta chains derived from one specimen sequenced in a study of T cell clonality in common variable immunodeficiency (dated by TCRdb to 2014 to 2015). The method behind the library was the immunoSEQ multiplex PCR assay. TCRdb's version of the immuneACCESS table is confined to in-frame rearrangements and falls short of the full clone set. An unresolved V gene accounts for under half of the shortfall where checked; the remainder is of unknown origin. The table gives tens of thousands of clones for this sample, with none occurring only once. In total, the top ten clones hold 0.8% of the sample. The specimen was peripheral blood mononuclear cells. Receptors originate from a person aged 18 to 75 in good health.

As regards this clone: The read comes to an end 3 residues before the CDR3 does, leaving the germline J gene to fill in the end. V usage is TRBV11-3 and J usage is TRBJ2-1, with 8 bases aligning to TRBD2. Losses at the gene ends were 3 bases for V and 7 bases for J; bases not matched to a gene: 8. Germline assignment: CDR1 SGHNT and CDR2 YENEEA. The CDR3 loop spans 15 amino acids. CDR3 residues: CASSFQSGSVNEQFF. Partial CDR3 DNA: TGTGCCAGCAGCTTTCAAAGCGGGAGCGTGAATGAG.

This clone showed up many times. The sequence runs out 3 residues before the end of the CDR3; the remainder is reconstructed from the germline J gene. The chain links TRBV30 to TRBJ1-6; D may be TRBD1 (5 bases). Between the trimmed V and J ends, which lost 4 bases and 3 bases, there was a span of 13 bases. The germline gives CDR1 GTSNPN, CDR2 SVGIG (reference sequence). This CDR3 contains 15 residues. CDR3 loop: CAWTGQGLYNSPLHF. CDR3 DNA (partial): TGTGCCTGGACCGGACAAGGCCTCTATAATTCACCC.